The 4 T cell receptor beta chains presented below share a single source sample, sequenced in a study of regulatory T cells in long-lasting Graves disease. Time point noted: persistent/refractory GD, antithyroid drugs over 5 years with positive TRAb. PBMC-derived RNA was used for the TCR library. iRepertoire HTBI primers and Arm-PCR of CDR3 regions built TCR beta libraries. Each CDR3 protein gets one entry after TCRdb re-called the multiplex PCR reads with MiXCR. The data show about 290,000 distinct CDR3 sequences, around a fifth seen once. The material sequenced was peripheral blood mononuclear cells (PBMCs), taken when the disease was refractory, from a patient treated with antithyroid drugs. The receptor set was obtained from a female donor with Graves disease.

The gene calls are TRBV3-1 and TRBJ1-6; 7 nucleotides match TRBD1. V was pared by 4 bases and J by 9 bases, with 15 bases of the junction left unmatched. The CDR3 is 17 amino acids. Germline V lookup: CDR1 LGHDT, CDR2 YNNKEL (reference sequence). The CDR3 sequence is CASSLLTPGQMASPLHF. In nucleotides, the CDR3 is TGTGCCAGCAGCCTTCTCACCCCGGGACAGATGGCTTCACCCCTCCACTTT.

This chain joins TRBV3-1 and TRBJ2-3; D gene uncertain. Germline values: CDR1 LGHDT, CDR2 YNNKEL (reference sequence). This CDR3 is built from 13 residues. Trimming took off 0 bases at V and 5 bases at J, with 6 bases between the two ends. The CDR3 reads CASSQEGIDTQYF. DNA for the CDR3: TGTGCCAGCAGCCAAGAAGGGATAGATACGCAGTATTTT.

This clonotype turned up a few times. Germline and junction disagree at one end, which may indicate a read error. The genes are TRBV19 and TRBJ2-7; possibly TRBD2 for D (5 bases). Germline-derived CDR1 and CDR2 are LNHDA and SQIVND (reference sequence). CDR3 size: 15 residues. CDR3: CATKGPRGISHEQYF. In DNA form, the CDR3 reads TGTGCCACAAAAGGTCCACGAGGGATCTCCCACGAGCAGTACTTC.

This clonotype has more than one count but fewer than ten. This rearrangement joins TRBV20-1 to TRBJ2-7; a possible D gene is TRBD2 (6 bases). Trimming pared 5 bases from V and 3 bases from J, leaving 20 bases between. The CDR3 loop spans 15 amino acids. CDR1 is DFQATT and CDR2 is SNEGSKA in the germline V gene (reference sequence). The CDR3 bases are TGCAGTGCTCCCCCCCTCTTGGAGGGAGGCTACGAGCAGTACTTC. Translating gives CSAPPLLEGGYEQYF.